The rows below give T cell receptor beta chains drawn from one sample of a study of blood T cell repertoires in COVID-19. Data came from immunoSEQ multiplex PCR; TCRdb stores just in-frame clones and leaves some out. The repertoire holds about 130,000 clones, with 70% to 80% as singletons. Sequences were obtained from peripheral blood. Every receptor here comes from a human donor in a cohort sampled during active COVID-19. The CDR3 runs from the conserved cysteine through the conserved F or W. The D gene is left open where the match is weak. Not all rows give a size; the values are once, few, many and, for expanded clones, a class.

TRBV4-2	NA	TRBD1	TRBJ1-2	TGTGCCAGCAGCCAGGGACAGGGTTTAATGTATGGCTACACCTTC	CASSQGQGLMYGYTF
TRBV5-5	NA	NA	TRBJ2-7	TGTGCCAGCAGCTTGGGTTCCCCCTCCCGGGCCTACGAGCAGTACTTC	CASSLGSPSRAYEQYF
TRBV7-9	NA	NA	TRBJ2-4	TGTGCCAGCACCAAGCCGGGAACCCAAAACATTCAGTACTTC	CASTKPGTQNIQYF
TRBV11-2	once	NA	TRBJ1-5	TGTGCCAGCAGCTTAGCTATAAGCAATCAGCCCCAGCATTTT	CASSLAISNQPQHF
TRBV5-4	NA	TRBD2	TRBJ2-6	TGTGCCAGCGGAATGGGGGGGGTCTTCTCTGGGGCCAACGTCCTGACTTTC	CASGMGGVFSGANVLTF
TRBV7-9	NA	NA	TRBJ1-4	TGTGCCAGCAGCTTAGTCGGACAGTTTAATGAAAAACTGTTTTTT	CASSLVGQFNEKLFF
TRBV5-4	few	NA	TRBJ1-3	TGTGCCAGCAGTCAAAAACGGGACACGCTTAGAGGAAACACCATATATTTT	CASSQKRDTLRGNTIYF
TRBV10-2	NA	TRBD1	TRBJ1-3	TGCGCCAGCAGGACGACAGGGGGGGAAAACACCATATATTTT	CASRTTGGENTIYF
TRBV6-5	NA	TRBD1	TRBJ1-5	TGTGCCAGCAGTAAGGGGGCGCTTAACAATCAGCCCCAGCATTTT	CASSKGALNNQPQHF
TRBV11-2	NA	NA	TRBJ1-3	TGTGCCAGCAGCTTAGTCGCGGGTCTTGGAGGAAACACCATATATTTT	CASSLVAGLGGNTIYF
TRBV30	NA	NA	TRBJ1-5	TGTGCCTGGAGTGGGGCAGTGGGCAATCAGCCCCAGCATTTT	CAWSGAVGNQPQHF
TRBV27	NA	NA	TRBJ1-6	TGTGCCAGCAGTATCCGGGACACCATTAATTCACCCCTCCACTTT	CASSIRDTINSPLHF
TRBV27	NA	NA	TRBJ2-2	TGTGCCAGCACCCAGGGTATGAACACCGGGGAGCTGTTTTTT	CASTQGMNTGELFF
TRBV21-1	NA	NA	TRBJ2-1	TGTGCCAGCAGCAAAGGGACGGGGTCCTACAATGAGCAGTTCTTC	CASSKGTGSYNEQFF
TRBV7-9	NA	TRBD1	TRBJ1-1	TGTGCCAGCAGCCCCCGGGACAGGGGCAAAACAAGTGACACTGAAGCTTTCTTT	CASSPRDRGKTSDTEAFF
TRBV6-5	NA	NA	TRBJ1-4	TGTGCCAGCAGTTACCAGCGCGCAACTAATGAAAAACTGTTTTTT	CASSYQRATNEKLFF
TRBV19	NA	NA	TRBJ2-1	TGTGCCAGTAGCGGGGGGCCGTACAATGAGCAGTTCTTC	CASSGGPYNEQFF
TRBV7-9	NA	NA	TRBJ1-5	TGTGCCAGCAGCTTGAGCCCTAGCAATCAGCCCCAGCATTTT	CASSLSPSNQPQHF
TRBV7-9	NA	TRBD1	TRBJ1-1	TGTGCCAGCAGCGCGGGACAGGGGATGAACACTGAAGCTTTCTTT	CASSAGQGMNTEAFF
TRBV11-2	NA	TRBD2	TRBJ2-7	TGTGCCAGCAGCTTAGATGAGAGAGTAGCGGGGGTCCACGAGCAGTACTTC	CASSLDERVAGVHEQYF
TRBV9	few	NA	TRBJ2-2	TGTGCCAGCAGCGTAGTTGGAGACAGCGGGGAGCTGTTTTTT	CASSVVGDSGELFF
TRBV6-1	few	TRBD2	TRBJ2-1	TGTGCCAGCAGTGTTGCTAGCGGGGGGGCACAGTATGAGCAGTTCTTC	CASSVASGGAQYEQFF
TRBV10-3	NA	TRBD1	TRBJ2-7	TGTGCCATCAGTGAGTCGGACAGGGCCCCCTACGAGCAGTACTTC	CAISESDRAPYEQYF
TRBV24-1	NA	NA	TRBJ1-2	TGTGCCACCAGTGACCCGACAGAGATCTATGGCTACACCTTC	CATSDPTEIYGYTF
TRBV19	NA	NA	TRBJ2-3	TGTGCCAGTAGCAATACAGGACATCTTGCTAGCACAGATACGCAGTATTTT	CASSNTGHLASTDTQYF
TRBV5-5	NA	NA	TRBJ2-7	TGTGCCAGCAGCTTGGAAGCAGACTCGAACACGTACGAGCAGTACTTC	CASSLEADSNTYEQYF
TRBV5-1	NA	TRBD1	TRBJ1-1	TGCGCCAGCAGCTCCCGGACAGGGCACACTGAAGCTTTCTTT	CASSSRTGHTEAFF
TRBV4-2	NA	NA	TRBJ1-1	TGTGCCAGCAGCCCCGTTAATTTGAACACTGAAGCTTTCTTT	CASSPVNLNTEAFF
TRBV5-8	NA	TRBD1	TRBJ2-3	TGTGCCAGCAGCGCGGGTGGACAGGGCAGCACAGATACGCAGTATTTT	CASSAGGQGSTDTQYF
TRBV10-2	NA	NA	TRBJ1-5	TGCGCCAGCAGTGAGTCGGGGGCAGGGTATAGCAATCAGCCCCAGCATTTT	CASSESGAGYSNQPQHF
TRBV6-4	NA	TRBD2	TRBJ2-3	TGTGCCAGCAGTGACTCTGGCGGGGGGGCCACAGATACGCAGTATTTT	CASSDSGGGATDTQYF
TRBV27	once	NA	TRBJ2-1	TGTGCCAGCAGTCCTATCCCTCCAAACTACAATGAGCAGTTCTTC	CASSPIPPNYNEQFF
TRBV28	NA	TRBD1	TRBJ2-4	TGTGCCAGCAGTATACGGACAGGGGACCTCGTAGCCAAAAACATTCAGTACTTC	CASSIRTGDLVAKNIQYF
TRBV7-8	NA	NA	TRBJ2-3	TGTGCCAGCAGCCGAACAACAAGTTATACGCAGTATTTT	CASSRTTSYTQYF
TRBV27	NA	TRBD2	TRBJ2-7	TGTGCCAGCAGTCCTCGTTCGGGGGGACCGTCCTACGAGCAGTACTTC	CASSPRSGGPSYEQYF
TRBV19	once	NA	TRBJ2-7	TGTGCCACCTCCTTTCATCTAGGGGGCTACGAGCAGTACTTC	CATSFHLGGYEQYF
TRBV5-1	NA	NA	TRBJ1-2	TGCGCCAGCAGCATTGATAGTAACTATGGCTACACCTTC	CASSIDSNYGYTF